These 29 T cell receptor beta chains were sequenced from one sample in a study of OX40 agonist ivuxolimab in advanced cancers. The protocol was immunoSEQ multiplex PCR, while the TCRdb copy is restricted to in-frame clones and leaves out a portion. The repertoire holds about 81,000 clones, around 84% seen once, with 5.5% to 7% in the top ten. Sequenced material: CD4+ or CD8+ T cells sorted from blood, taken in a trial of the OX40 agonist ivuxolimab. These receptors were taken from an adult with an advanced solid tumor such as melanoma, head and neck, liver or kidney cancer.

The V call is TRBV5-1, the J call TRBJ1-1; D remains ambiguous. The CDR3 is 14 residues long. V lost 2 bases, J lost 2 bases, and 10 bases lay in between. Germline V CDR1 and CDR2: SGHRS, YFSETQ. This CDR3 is CASSFLRANTEAFF. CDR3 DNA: TGCGCCAGCAGCTTTCTACGGGCAAACACTGAAGCTTTCTTT.

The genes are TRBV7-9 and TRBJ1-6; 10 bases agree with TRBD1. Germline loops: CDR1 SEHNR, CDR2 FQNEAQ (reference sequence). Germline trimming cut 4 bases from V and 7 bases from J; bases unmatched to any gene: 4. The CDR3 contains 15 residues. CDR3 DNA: TGTGCCAGCAGCTCCTCGGGACAGGGGAATTCACCCCTCCACTTT. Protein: CASSSSGQGNSPLHF.

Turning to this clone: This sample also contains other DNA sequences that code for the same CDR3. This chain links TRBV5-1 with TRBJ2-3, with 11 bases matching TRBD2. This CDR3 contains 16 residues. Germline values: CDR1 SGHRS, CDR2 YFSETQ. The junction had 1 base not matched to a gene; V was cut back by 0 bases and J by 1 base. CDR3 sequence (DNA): TGCGCCAGCAGCTTGGAACTAGCGGGGGGCACAGATACGCAGTATTTT. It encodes CASSLELAGGTDTQYF.

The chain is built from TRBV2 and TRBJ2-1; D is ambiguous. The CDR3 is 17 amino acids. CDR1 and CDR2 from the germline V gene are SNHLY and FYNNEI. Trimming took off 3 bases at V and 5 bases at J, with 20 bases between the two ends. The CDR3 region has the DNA TGTGCCAGCAGTGATCTTGCCAGGCTCTTGAGAAACAATGAGCAGTTCTTC. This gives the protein CASSDLARLLRNNEQFF.

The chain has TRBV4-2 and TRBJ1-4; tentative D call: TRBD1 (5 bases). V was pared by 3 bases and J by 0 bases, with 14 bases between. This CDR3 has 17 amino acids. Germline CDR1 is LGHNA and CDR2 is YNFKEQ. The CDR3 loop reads CASSHLLTTATNEKLFF. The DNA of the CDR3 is TGTGCCAGCAGCCACTTACTCACGACAGCAACTAATGAAAAACTGTTTTTT.

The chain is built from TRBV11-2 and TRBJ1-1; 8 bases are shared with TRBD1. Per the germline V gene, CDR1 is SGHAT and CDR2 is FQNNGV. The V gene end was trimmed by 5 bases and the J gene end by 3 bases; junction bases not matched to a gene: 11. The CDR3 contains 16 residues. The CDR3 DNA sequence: TGTGCCAGCAGCCGGACCCAGGGGGCTTGGGACACTGAAGCTTTCTTT. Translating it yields CASSRTQGAWDTEAFF.

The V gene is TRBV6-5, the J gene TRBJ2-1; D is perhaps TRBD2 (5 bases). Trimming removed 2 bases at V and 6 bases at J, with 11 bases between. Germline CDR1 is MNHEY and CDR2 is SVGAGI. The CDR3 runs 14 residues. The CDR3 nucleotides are TGTGCCAGCAGTTACCTAGGACGGGGCAATGAGCAGTTCTTC. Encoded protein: CASSYLGRGNEQFF.

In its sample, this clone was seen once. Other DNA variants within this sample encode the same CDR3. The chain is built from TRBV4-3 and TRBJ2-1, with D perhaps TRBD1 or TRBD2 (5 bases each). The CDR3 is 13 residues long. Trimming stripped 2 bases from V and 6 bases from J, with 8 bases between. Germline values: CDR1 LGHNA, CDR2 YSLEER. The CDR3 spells CASSQTGTNEQFF. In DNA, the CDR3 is TGCGCCAGCAGCCAAACCGGGACCAATGAGCAGTTCTTC.

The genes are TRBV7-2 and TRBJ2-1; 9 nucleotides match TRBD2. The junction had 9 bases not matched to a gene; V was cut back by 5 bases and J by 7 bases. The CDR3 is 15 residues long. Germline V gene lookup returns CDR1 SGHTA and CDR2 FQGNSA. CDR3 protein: CASSNGAGGANEQFF. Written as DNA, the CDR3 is TGTGCCAGCAGCAATGGGGCGGGAGGGGCTAATGAGCAGTTCTTC.

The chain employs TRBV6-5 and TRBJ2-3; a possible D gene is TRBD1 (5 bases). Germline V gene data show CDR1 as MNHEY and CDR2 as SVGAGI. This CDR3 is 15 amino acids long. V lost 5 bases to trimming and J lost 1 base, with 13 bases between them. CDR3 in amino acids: CASSAGNRGTDTQYF. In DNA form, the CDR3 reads TGTGCCAGCAGTGCAGGGAACCGAGGCACAGATACGCAGTATTTT.

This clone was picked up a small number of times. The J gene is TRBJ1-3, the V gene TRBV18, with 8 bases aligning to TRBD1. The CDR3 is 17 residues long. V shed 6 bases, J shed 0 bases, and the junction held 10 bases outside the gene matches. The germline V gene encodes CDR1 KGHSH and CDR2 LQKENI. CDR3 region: CASSFGQGRNSGNTIYF. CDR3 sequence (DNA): TGTGCCAGCTCCTTCGGACAGGGAAGAAACTCTGGAAACACCATATATTTT.

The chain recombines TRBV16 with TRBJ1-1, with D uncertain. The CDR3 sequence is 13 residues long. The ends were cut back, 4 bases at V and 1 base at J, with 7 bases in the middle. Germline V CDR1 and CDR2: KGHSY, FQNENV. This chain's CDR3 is CASSRASNTEAFF. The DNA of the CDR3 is TGTGCCAGCAGCCGGGCCTCGAACACTGAAGCTTTCTTT.

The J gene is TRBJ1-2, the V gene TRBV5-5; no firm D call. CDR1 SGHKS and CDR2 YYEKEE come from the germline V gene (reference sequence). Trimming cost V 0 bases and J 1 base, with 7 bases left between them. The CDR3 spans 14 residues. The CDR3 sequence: CASSLVWDNYGYTF. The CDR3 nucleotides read TGTGCCAGCAGCTTGGTTTGGGATAACTATGGCTACACCTTC.

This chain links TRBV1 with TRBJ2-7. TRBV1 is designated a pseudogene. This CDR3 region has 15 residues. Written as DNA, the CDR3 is TGCACCAGCAGCCGGGAAGGCGGCAGCTCCTACGAGCAGTACGTC. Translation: CTSSREGGSSYEQYV.

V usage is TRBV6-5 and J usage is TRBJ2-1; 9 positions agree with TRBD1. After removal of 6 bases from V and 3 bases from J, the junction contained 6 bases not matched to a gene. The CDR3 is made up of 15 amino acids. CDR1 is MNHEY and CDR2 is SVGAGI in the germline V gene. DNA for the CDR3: TGTGCCAGCAGATCCGGGACAGGGCTCTACAATGAGCAGTTCTTC. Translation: CASRSGTGLYNEQFF.

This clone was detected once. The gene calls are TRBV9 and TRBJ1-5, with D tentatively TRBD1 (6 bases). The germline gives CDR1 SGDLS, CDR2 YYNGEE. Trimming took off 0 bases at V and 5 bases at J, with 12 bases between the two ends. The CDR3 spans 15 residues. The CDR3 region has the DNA TGTGCCAGCAGCGTAGGGACAACAGGGCATCAGCCCCAGCATTTT. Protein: CASSVGTTGHQPQHF.

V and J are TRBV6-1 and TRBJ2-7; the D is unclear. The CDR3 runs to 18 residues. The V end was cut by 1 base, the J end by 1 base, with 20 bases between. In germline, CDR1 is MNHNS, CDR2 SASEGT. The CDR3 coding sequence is TGTGCCAGCAGTGAAGAACCCCGGTTGACGGCTCTATCCTACGAGCAGTACTTC. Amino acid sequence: CASSEEPRLTALSYEQYF.

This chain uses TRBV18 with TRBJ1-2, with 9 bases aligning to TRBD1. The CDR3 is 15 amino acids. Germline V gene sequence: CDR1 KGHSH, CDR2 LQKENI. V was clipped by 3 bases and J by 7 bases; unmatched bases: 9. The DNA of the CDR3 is TGTGCCAGCTCACCCACACCGGGACAGGGCACTGGCTACACCTTC. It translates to CASSPTPGQGTGYTF.

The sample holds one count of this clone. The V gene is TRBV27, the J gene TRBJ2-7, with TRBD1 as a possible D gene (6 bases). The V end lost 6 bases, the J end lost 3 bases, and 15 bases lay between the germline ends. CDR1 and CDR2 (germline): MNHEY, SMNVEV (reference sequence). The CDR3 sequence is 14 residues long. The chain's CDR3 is CASSPSQGIYEQYV. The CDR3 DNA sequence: TGTGCCAGCAGCCCATCACAGGGTATCTACGAGCAGTACGTC.

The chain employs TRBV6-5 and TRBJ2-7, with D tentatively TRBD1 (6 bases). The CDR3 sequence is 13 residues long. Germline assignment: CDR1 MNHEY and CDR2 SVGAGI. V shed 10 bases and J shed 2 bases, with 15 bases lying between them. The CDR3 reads CATRQGFAYEQYF. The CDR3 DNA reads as TGTGCCACTCGCCAGGGGTTCGCCTACGAGCAGTACTTC.

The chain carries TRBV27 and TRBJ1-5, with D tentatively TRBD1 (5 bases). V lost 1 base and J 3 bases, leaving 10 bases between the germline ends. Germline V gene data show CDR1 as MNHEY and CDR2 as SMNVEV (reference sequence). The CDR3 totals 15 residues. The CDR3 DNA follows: TGTGCCAGCAGTTTATGGGCAGGGAACAATCAGCCCCAGCATTTT. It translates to CASSLWAGNNQPQHF.

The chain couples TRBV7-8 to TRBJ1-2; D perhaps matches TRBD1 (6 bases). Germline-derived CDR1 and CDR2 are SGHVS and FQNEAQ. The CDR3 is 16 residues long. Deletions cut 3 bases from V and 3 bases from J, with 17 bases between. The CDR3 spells CASSLSLLDSYYGYTF. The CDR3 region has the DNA TGTGCCAGCAGCTTGAGTCTTTTGGACAGCTACTATGGCTACACCTTC.

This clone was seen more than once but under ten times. The CDR3 DNA is TGTGCCAGCAGTTTCGGACAGAACACCGGGGAGCTGTTTTTT. Translated, it gives CASSFGQNTGELFF. The chain employs TRBV28 and TRBJ2-2; possibly TRBD1 for D (5 bases). Germline CDR1 reads MDHEN; CDR2 reads SYDVKM. The CDR3 covers 14 residues. The V gene lost 3 bases and the J gene lost 1 base, with 6 bases spanning the gap.

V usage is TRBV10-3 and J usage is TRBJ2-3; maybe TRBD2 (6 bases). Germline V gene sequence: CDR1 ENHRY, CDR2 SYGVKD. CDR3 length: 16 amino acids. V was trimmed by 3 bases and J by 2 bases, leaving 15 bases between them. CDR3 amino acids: CAISESRTTNTDTQYF. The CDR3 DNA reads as TGTGCCATCAGTGAATCAAGGACTACCAACACAGATACGCAGTATTTT.

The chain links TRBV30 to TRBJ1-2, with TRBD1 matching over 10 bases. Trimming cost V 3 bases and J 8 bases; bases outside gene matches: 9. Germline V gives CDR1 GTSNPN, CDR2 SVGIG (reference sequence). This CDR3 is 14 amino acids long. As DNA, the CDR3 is TGTGCCTGGAGCCAGGGACAGGGGCGTGAGGGCTACACCTTC. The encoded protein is CAWSQGQGREGYTF. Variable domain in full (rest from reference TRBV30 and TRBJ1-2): SQTIHQWPATLVQPVGSPLSLECTVEGTSNPNLYWYRQAAGRGLQLLFYSVGIGQISSEVPQNLSASRPQDRQFILSSKKLLLSDSGFYLCAWSQGQGREGYTFGSGTRLTVV.

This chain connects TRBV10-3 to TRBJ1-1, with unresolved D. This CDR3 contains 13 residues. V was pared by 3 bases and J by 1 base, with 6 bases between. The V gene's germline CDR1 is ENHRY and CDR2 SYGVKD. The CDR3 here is CAISDEANTEAFF. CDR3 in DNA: TGTGCCATCAGTGATGAGGCGAACACTGAAGCTTTCTTT.

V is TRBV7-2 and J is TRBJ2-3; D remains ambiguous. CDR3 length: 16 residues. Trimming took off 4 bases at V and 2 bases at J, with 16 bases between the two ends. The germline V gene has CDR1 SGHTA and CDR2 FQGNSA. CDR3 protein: CASSSLTQHFTDTQYF. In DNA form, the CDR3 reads TGTGCCAGCAGCTCCCTGACACAACACTTCACAGATACGCAGTATTTT.

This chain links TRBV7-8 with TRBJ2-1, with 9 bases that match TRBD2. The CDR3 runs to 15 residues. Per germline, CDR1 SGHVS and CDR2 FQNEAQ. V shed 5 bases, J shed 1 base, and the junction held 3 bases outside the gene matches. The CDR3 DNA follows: TGTGCCAGCAGCCCGGGACTAGCATCCTACAATGAGCAGTTCTTC. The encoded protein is CASSPGLASYNEQFF.

The CDR3 DNA sequence: TGTGCCAGCAGCTTGTGGTACAACACTGAAGCTTTCTTT. Its translation: CASSLWYNTEAFF. The rearrangement uses TRBV5-6 and TRBJ1-1; D gene unclear. CDR1 SGHDT and CDR2 YYEEEE come from the germline V gene. Deletions cut 1 base from V and 2 bases from J, with 6 bases between. CDR3 length: 13 amino acids.